A selection of T cell receptor beta chains follows, all from one sample in a study of early T cells in non-severe SARS-CoV-2 infection. TCRdb used MiXCR to reprocess the 5' RACE reads, holding one entry per CDR3 protein. The table lists fewer than 80,000 distinct CDR3 sequences, roughly 9.4% of them singletons. The sample consisted of whole blood. The receptor set was obtained from an adult who was a healthcare worker with PCR-confirmed SARS-CoV-2 infection or an uninfected control (not recorded which). The CDR3 runs from the conserved cysteine through the conserved F or W. The D gene is left open where the match is weak. Some rows have no size entry. The others give once, few or many, or a class for an expanded clone.

clone size	D gene	V gene	J gene	CDR3 DNA	CDR3 protein
few	.	TRBV6-2/TRBV6-3	TRBJ1-1	TGTGCCAGCAGAGACACTTTGAACACTGAAGCTTTCTTT	CASRDTLNTEAFF
.	TRBD1	TRBV10-3	TRBJ1-5	TGTGCCATCAGTGGGACAGGTTATAGCAATCAGCCCCAGCATTTT	CAISGTGYSNQPQHF
few	.	TRBV29-1	TRBJ2-2	TGCAGCGTTCTGGGGTCGGCCGGGGAGCTGTTTTTT	CSVLGSAGELFF
.	.	TRBV3-1	TRBJ1-4	TGTGCCAGCAGAAGCCCGCTTAATGAAAAACTGTTTTTT	CASRSPLNEKLFF
few	TRBD2	TRBV4-1	TRBJ2-7	TGCGCCAGCAGCCAGTTCTTAGCGGGAGCCGCCTACGAGCAGTACTTC	CASSQFLAGAAYEQYF
many	.	TRBV21-1	TRBJ2-7	TGTGCCAGCAGCAAAGCGGAGGAAATAGGACAGGTGGTCTACGAGCAGTACTTC	CASSKAEEIGQVVYEQYF
many	.	TRBV12-3/TRBV12-4	TRBJ2-7	TGTGCCAGCAGTTCACAGGGTCTCGTCATGGAGCAGTACTTC	CASSSQGLVMEQYF
few	.	TRBV14	TRBJ1-1	TGTGCCAGCAGCCAGACCCCTTGGAGGGGGGCGAACACTGAAGCTTTCTTT	CASSQTPWRGANTEAFF
many	.	TRBV19	TRBJ2-2	TGTGCCAGTAGCGAAGGGAACCCCGGGGAGCTGTTTTTT	CASSEGNPGELFF
few	.	TRBV5-4	TRBJ2-3	TGTGCCAGCAGCTTGGACCCCGAAGGTCCAGATACGCAGTATTTT	CASSLDPEGPDTQYF
.	.	TRBV29-1	TRBJ1-2	TGCAGCGTTGAGTCAGAGATAACTTACACCTTC	CSVESEITYTF
many	.	TRBV20-1	TRBJ1-1	TGCAGAGAGGACAGACGAACTGAAGCTTTCTTT	CREDRRTEAFF
.	TRBD1	TRBV20-1	TRBJ2-7	TGCAGTGCTAGAGGGGACAGGGTCTCCTACGAGCAGTACTTC	CSARGDRVSYEQYF
few	TRBD1	TRBV24-1	TRBJ2-7	TGTGCCACCAGTGATTCACCCGACAGGGCGGTCGACGAGCAGTACTTC	CATSDSPDRAVDEQYF